This entry is about one T cell receptor beta chain. Its antigen remains unknown. This record comes from a study of blood T cells in healthy people across ages. Whole-study findings and limits: It was held that the diversity estimates obtained from one million T cells were underestimates. A strong correlation was seen between TCR beta diversity and naive T cell percentage.

A J-beta primer mix and a sample-barcoded 5' primer were used in a second PCR of roughly 7 to 12 cycles. Each cDNA molecule received a tag from a template-switch adaptor that had 12 random nucleotides. All samples gave at least 2.5 million CDR3-containing paired-end reads. Each CDR3 protein gets one entry after TCRdb re-called the 5' RACE reads with MiXCR. The sample shows about 590,000 distinct CDR3 sequences, approximately 30% of them seen only once. The germline V gene has CDR1 MNHEY and CDR2 SVGEGT. The CDR3 consists of 15 residues. Trimming removed 3 bases at V and 7 bases at J, with 16 bases between.

Sequenced material: blood. This receptor was taken from a woman of 80 years or more in good health. The chain joins TRBV6-2 or TRBV6-3 to TRBJ2-1; unclear D gene. The CDR3 DNA is TGTGCCAGCAGTTATCTCATAAACTCAGGTAATGAGCAGTTCTTC. This gives the protein CASSYLINSGNEQFF.